This entry concerns a single TCR beta chain. Antigen unknown. The data originate from a study of OX40 agonist ivuxolimab in advanced cancers. Broader study findings: CD8+ T cells showed, on average, more clonal expansion than CD4+ cells. Dose levels from 0.1 to 3.0 mg/kg saw CD4+ and CD8+ blood T cells expand clonally by week 6.

Generated by immunoSEQ multiplex PCR, the TCRdb table keeps only in-frame clones and is missing some. The table includes 150,000 to 190,000 clones, 94% detected once. The cohort excluded patients with autoimmune disease history or systemic immunosuppression. CDR1 and CDR2 from the germline V gene are SGHTA and FQGNSA. The CDR3 contains 15 residues. V dropped 5 bases and J dropped 7; count of bases not matched to a gene: 10. The chain has TRBV7-2 and TRBJ2-7; 11 bases are a match to TRBD2. The sequence derives from an adult with an advanced solid tumor such as melanoma, head and neck, liver or kidney cancer. Here the sequenced sample was CD4+ or CD8+ T cells sorted from blood, taken in a trial of the OX40 agonist ivuxolimab. CDR3 bases: TGTGCCAGCAGCCCCCAAGCTAGCGGGGGGAATGAGCAGTACTTC. Its protein product is CASSPQASGGNEQYF.